The present T cell receptor (beta chain) was sequenced within a study of blood T cell repertoires in COVID-19. Background on the study: Researchers got acute and convalescent COVID-19 samples from the United States, Italy and Spain. The analysed material was cDNA or gDNA that came from T cells, B-cell-depleted T cells, or PBMCs.

In the authors' methods: Reference gene primers were amplified, and this amplification served to estimate nucleated cell counts. Repertoires were generated with immunoSEQ multiplex PCR, while TCRdb's copy carries only in-frame clones and drops some. For V, J and clone size, that table is used; D and trimming come from the DNA. The sample shows about 230,000 clones, around 84% of them seen only once. The V segment lost 7 bases and the J segment 5 bases; nucleotides outside the gene matches: 5. CDR3 size: 14 residues. CDR1 and CDR2 from the germline V gene are MNHEY and SVGAGI. Two consecutive negative NP/OP PCR tests, clearance, or resolved symptoms defined Cohort 3 recovery.

The sequenced sample consisted of PBMCs or T cells enriched from blood (not recorded which). The gene calls are TRBV6-5 and TRBJ2-2; 9 bases are shared with TRBD2. This clonotype was sampled from a man aged 18 to 29 who had recovered from COVID-19. In nucleotides, the CDR3 is TGTGCCAGCACCTACCTAGCGGGGACCGGGGAGCTGTTTTTT. It encodes CASTYLAGTGELFF.